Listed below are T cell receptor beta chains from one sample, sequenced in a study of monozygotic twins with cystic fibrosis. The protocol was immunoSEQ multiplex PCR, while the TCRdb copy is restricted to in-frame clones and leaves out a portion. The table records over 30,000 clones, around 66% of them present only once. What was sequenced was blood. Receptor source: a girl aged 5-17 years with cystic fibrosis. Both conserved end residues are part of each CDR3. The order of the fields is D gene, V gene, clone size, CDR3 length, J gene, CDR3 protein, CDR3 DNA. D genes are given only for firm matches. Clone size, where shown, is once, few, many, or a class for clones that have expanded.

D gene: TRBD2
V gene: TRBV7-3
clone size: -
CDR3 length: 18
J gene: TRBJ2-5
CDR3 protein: CASSLRATSGSFRETQYF
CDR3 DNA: TGTGCCAGCAGCTTAAGAGCTACTAGCGGGAGTTTCAGAGAGACCCAGTACTTC

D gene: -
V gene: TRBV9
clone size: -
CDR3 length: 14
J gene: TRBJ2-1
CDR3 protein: CASSVQTFDNEQFF
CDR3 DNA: TGTGCCAGCAGCGTACAGACGTTCGACAATGAGCAGTTCTTC

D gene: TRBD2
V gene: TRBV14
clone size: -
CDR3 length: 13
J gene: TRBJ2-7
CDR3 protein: CASSFAGGYEQYF
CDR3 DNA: TGTGCCAGCAGTTTCGCGGGAGGGTACGAGCAGTACTTC

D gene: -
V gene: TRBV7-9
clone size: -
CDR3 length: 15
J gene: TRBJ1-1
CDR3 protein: CASSFPMGRHTEAFF
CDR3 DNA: TGTGCCAGCAGCTTCCCAATGGGGCGGCACACTGAAGCTTTCTTT

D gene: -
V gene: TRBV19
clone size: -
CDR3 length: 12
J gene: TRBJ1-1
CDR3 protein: CASSMRGVEAFF
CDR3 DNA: TGTGCCAGTAGTATGAGAGGGGTTGAAGCTTTCTTT

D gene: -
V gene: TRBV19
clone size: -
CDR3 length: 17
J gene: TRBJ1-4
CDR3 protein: CASSTSPSSSTNEKLFF
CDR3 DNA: TGTGCCAGTAGTACCTCTCCGTCCAGTTCAACTAATGAAAAACTGTTTTTT

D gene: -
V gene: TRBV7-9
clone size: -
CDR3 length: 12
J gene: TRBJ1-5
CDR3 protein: CASTGGSGPQHF
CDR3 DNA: TGTGCCAGCACCGGAGGGTCAGGGCCCCAGCATTTT

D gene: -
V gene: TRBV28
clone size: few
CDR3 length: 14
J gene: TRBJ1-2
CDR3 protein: CASSFFGYAYGYTF
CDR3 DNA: TGTGCCAGCAGTTTTTTTGGGTATGCGTATGGCTACACCTTC

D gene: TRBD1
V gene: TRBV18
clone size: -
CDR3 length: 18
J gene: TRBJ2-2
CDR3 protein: CASSPNAGGTLNTGELFF
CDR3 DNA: TGTGCCAGCTCACCAAATGCAGGGGGTACTCTCAACACCGGGGAGCTGTTTTTT

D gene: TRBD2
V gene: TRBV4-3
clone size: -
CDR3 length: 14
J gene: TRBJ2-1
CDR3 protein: CASSPGTSSNEQFF
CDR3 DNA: TGCGCCAGCAGCCCCGGGACTAGCAGCAATGAGCAGTTCTTC

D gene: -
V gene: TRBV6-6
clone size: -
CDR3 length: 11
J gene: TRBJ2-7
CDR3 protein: CASRGLGEQYF
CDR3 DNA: TGTGCCAGCAGGGGGCTGGGCGAGCAGTACTTC

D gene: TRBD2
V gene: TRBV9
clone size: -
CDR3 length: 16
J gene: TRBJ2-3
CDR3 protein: CASSVGLAEQADTQYF
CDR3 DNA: TGTGCCAGCAGCGTAGGACTAGCGGAGCAGGCAGATACGCAGTATTTT

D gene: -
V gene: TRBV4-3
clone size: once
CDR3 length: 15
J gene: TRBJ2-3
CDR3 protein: CASSQVEGATDTQYF
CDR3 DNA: TGCGCCAGCAGCCAAGTGGAAGGGGCTACAGATACGCAGTATTTT

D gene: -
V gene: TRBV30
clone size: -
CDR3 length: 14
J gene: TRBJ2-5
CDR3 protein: CAWRKALLGETQYF
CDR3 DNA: TGTGCCTGGAGAAAAGCCCTTCTAGGAGAGACCCAGTACTTC

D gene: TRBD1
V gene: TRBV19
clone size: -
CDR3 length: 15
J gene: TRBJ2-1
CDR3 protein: CASSLRQGGSNEQFF
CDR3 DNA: TGTGCCAGTAGTCTTCGACAGGGTGGAAGCAATGAGCAGTTCTTC

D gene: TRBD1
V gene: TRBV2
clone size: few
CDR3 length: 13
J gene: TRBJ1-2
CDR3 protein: CASNRQGRYGYTF
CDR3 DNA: TGTGCCAGCAACCGACAGGGGAGGTATGGCTACACCTTC

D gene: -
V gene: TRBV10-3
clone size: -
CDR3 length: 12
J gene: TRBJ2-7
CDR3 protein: CAISESGYEQYF
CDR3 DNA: TGTGCCATCAGTGAGTCGGGCTACGAGCAGTACTTC

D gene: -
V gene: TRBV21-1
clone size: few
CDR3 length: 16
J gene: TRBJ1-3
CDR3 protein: CASRIRDGDSGNTIYF
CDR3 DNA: TGTGCCAGCAGGATCCGGGACGGCGACTCTGGAAACACCATATATTTT

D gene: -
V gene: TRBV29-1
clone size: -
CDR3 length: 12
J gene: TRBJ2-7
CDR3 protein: CSVVTPTYEQYF
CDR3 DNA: TGCAGCGTTGTGACGCCGACCTACGAGCAGTACTTC